One sample yielded the 21 T cell receptor beta chains listed below, sequenced in a study of blood T cells in healthy people across ages (dated by TCRdb to between 2015 and 2017). Libraries were built with 5' RACE. TCRdb shows the sequencer as Illumina HiSeq 2500. A second roughly 6 to 11 cycle PCR used a sample-barcoded 5' primer and a J-beta primer mix. The public reads were reanalyzed by TCRdb: fastp trimming at Q25, MiXCR alignment, in-frame beta chains only. Under each unique CDR3 protein, matching rows form one entry showing the most common genes and DNA. Counted in this sample were about 640,000 distinct CDR3 sequences; 58% of them appeared once. The ten largest clonotypes hold roughly 34% of the sample. Input material: blood. The receptors were gathered from a man aged 55 to 69 in good health.

This chain uses TRBV29-1 with TRBJ2-1, with 9 bases aligning to TRBD1. Germline trimming cut 8 bases from V and 9 bases from J; bases unmatched to any gene: 8. Per the germline V gene, CDR1 is SQVTM and CDR2 is ANQGSEA. The CDR3 has 12 amino acids. In DNA form, the CDR3 reads TGCAGCCTGCGACAGGGGGATCGTGAGCAGTTCTTC. Its protein is CSLRQGDREQFF.

The rearrangement joins TRBV20-1 to TRBJ2-5; TRBD2 is a possible D gene (6 bases). The J call may be incorrect, as the DNA end agrees better with TRBJ2-7. CDR1 and CDR2 (germline): DFQATT, SNEGSKA (reference sequence). The CDR3 spans 13 residues. CDR3 DNA sequence: TGCAGTGCTAGATTGGAGGGGTACTACGAGCAGTACTTC. The encoded protein is CSARLEGYYEQYF.

The chain links TRBV12-3 or TRBV12-4 to TRBJ2-3, with 13 bases aligning to TRBD2. Trimming at V came to 6 bases and at J to 10 bases, leaving 10 bases not matched to a gene. The CDR3 has 15 residues. CDR3 in DNA: TGTGCCAGCAGCATGACTAGCGGGGGGACCGCCCCGCAGTATTTT. Amino acids: CASSMTSGGTAPQYF.

This chain joins TRBV18 and TRBJ2-1, with D possibly being TRBD1 (6 bases). CDR3 length equals 16 residues. Trimming removed 2 bases from V and 7 bases from J, with 18 bases in between. Germline V CDR1 and CDR2: KGHSH, LQKENI. This CDR3 is CASSPVWGPPGNEQFF. DNA of the CDR3: TGTGCCAGCTCACCAGTCTGGGGGCCTCCGGGAAATGAGCAGTTCTTC.

V usage is TRBV19 and J usage is TRBJ1-5; D unresolved. Germline V lookup: CDR1 LNHDA, CDR2 SQIVND (reference sequence). The CDR3 is 13 amino acids. V gave up 3 bases and J gave up 4 bases, with 7 bases separating them. The CDR3 nucleotides are TGTGCCAGTAGTATCCGGAGGAATCAGCCCCAGCATTTT. Translating gives CASSIRRNQPQHF.

The chain employs TRBV20-1 and TRBJ1-2, with D perhaps matching TRBD1 (6 bases). The CDR3 is 13 residues long. Germline V gene sequence: CDR1 DFQATT, CDR2 SNEGSKA (reference sequence). The ends were cut back, 2 bases at V and 1 base at J, with 8 bases in the middle. The CDR3 DNA sequence: TGCAGTGCTAGATCGGACAGTAACTATGGCTACACCTTC. Translated, it gives CSARSDSNYGYTF.

This chain uses TRBV11-2 with TRBJ2-4; 11 nucleotides line up with TRBD2. The J call may be mistaken, given a closer DNA end match to TRBJ2-7. The CDR3 length is 15 residues. Per the germline V gene, CDR1 is SGHAT and CDR2 is FQNNGV. CDR3 sequence (DNA): TGTGCCAGCAGCTTAGAACTAGCGGGGGCCTACGAGCAGTACTTC. This codes for CASSLELAGAYEQYF.

The V gene is TRBV7-2, the J gene TRBJ1-2; D not resolved. The CDR3 is 14 residues long. Germline V CDR1 and CDR2: SGHTA, FQGNSA. The germline V and J ends were trimmed by 2 bases and 4 bases, with 11 bases remaining between them. The CDR3 sequence is CASSLSREPYGYTF. The CDR3 coding sequence is TGTGCCAGCAGCTTATCTCGGGAACCCTATGGCTACACCTTC.

The J gene is TRBJ1-4, the V gene TRBV2, with D uncertain. This CDR3 contains 14 residues. From germline, CDR1 is SNHLY and CDR2 FYNNEI. V was cut by 11 bases and J by 3 bases, with 16 bases left in between. CDR3 sequence: CAGTENGPNEKLFF. As DNA, the CDR3 is TGTGCCGGCACCGAGAACGGCCCTAATGAAAAACTGTTTTTT.

Turning to this clonotype: The junction does not match germline at one end; this may be a read error. The rearrangement uses TRBV20-1 and TRBJ2-2, with D hard to call. This CDR3 has 12 residues. The germline V gene encodes CDR1 DFQATT and CDR2 SNEGSKA (reference sequence). CDR3 sequence: CRARRVAGELFF. The DNA of the CDR3 is TGCAGGGCTAGAAGGGTGGCCGGGGAGCTGTTTTTT.

The V gene is TRBV25-1, the J gene TRBJ2-5, with D perhaps given as TRBD1 or TRBD2 (5 bases each). CDR3 length: 15 amino acids. Trimming cost V 7 bases and J 5 bases, with 20 bases left between them. Per the germline V gene, CDR1 is MGHDK and CDR2 is SYGVNS. CDR3 nucleotide sequence: TGTGCCAGCACCAGGACTTCCGGGACGACGGAGACCCAGTACTTC. Its protein is CASTRTSGTTETQYF. Full variable domain (remainder filled in from reference TRBV25-1 and TRBJ2-5): EADIYQTPRYLVIGTGKKITLECSQTMGHDKMYWYQQDPGMELHLIHYSYGVNSTEKGDLSSESTVSRIRTEHFPLTLESARPSHTSQYLCASTRTSGTTETQYFGPGTRLLVL.

A few counts support this clonotype. The chain has TRBV5-1 and TRBJ2-1, with TRBD1 matching 10 bases. The length of the CDR3 is 16 residues. CDR1 SGHRS and CDR2 YFSETQ come from the germline V gene. Losses at the gene ends were 4 bases for V and 4 bases for J; bases not matched to a gene: 8. CDR3 in amino acids: CASSKGTGDPYNEQFF. The DNA for the CDR3 is TGCGCCAGCAGCAAAGGGACAGGGGACCCGTACAATGAGCAGTTCTTC.

The chain couples TRBV5-1 to TRBJ2-3; TRBD2 matches 8 bases. In germline, CDR1 is SGHRS, CDR2 YFSETQ. The ends lost 4 bases at V and 5 bases at J; junction bases unmatched: 6. The CDR3 is 14 residues long. CDR3 amino acids: CASSAGLEVDTQYF. The CDR3 nucleotides read TGCGCCAGCAGCGCGGGACTAGAGGTAGATACGCAGTATTTT.

The chain uses TRBV4-1 and TRBJ1-5; D unresolved. Germline assignment: CDR1 MGHRA and CDR2 YSYEKL. V lost 1 base and J lost 0, with 7 bases in between. This CDR3 region has 15 residues. The CDR3 spells CASSQAGSSNQPQHF. CDR3 DNA sequence: TGCGCCAGCAGCCAAGCCGGCAGTAGCAATCAGCCCCAGCATTTT.

This clonotype was counted only a few times. J is TRBJ2-1 and V is TRBV5-5, with 9 bases fitting TRBD1. The length of the CDR3 is 15 residues. Germline CDR1 and CDR2: SGHKS and YYEKEE (reference sequence). J lost 5 bases, V lost 2 bases, and 5 bases had no gene match. CDR3 amino acids: CASSLQGANHNEQFF. In DNA, the CDR3 is TGTGCCAGCAGCTTACAGGGGGCGAACCACAATGAGCAGTTCTTC.

The chain is built from TRBV7-9 and TRBJ2-3; 7 bases agree with TRBD2. With V trimmed by 5 bases and J by 0 bases, 8 bases remained unmatched. The CDR3 has 16 amino acids. Looked up from germline, CDR1 is SEHNR and CDR2 is FQNEAQ (reference sequence). The CDR3 region has the DNA TGTGCCAGCAGCCCCTCACGAGCGGGGAGCACAGATACGCAGTATTTT. Translation gives CASSPSRAGSTDTQYF.

A remark on this clonotype: This may arise from a read error, as a much more abundant clone is one base away. Here the CDR3 reads CAISESGGHGSSYEQYF. DNA of the CDR3: TGTGCCATCAGTGAGTCAGGGGGACACGGAAGCTCCTACGAGCAGTACTTC. J is TRBJ2-7 and V is TRBV10-3, with D perhaps TRBD1 (6 bases). CDR3 size: 17 residues. Germline values: CDR1 ENHRY, CDR2 SYGVKD. Between the trimmed V and J ends, which lost 0 bases and 0 bases, there was a span of 15 bases.

This clonotype has more than one count but fewer than ten. This chain joins TRBV5-1 and TRBJ2-3, with TRBD2 identical over 11 bases. The CDR3 covers 17 residues. V dropped 4 bases and J dropped 5; count of bases not matched to a gene: 12. CDR1 and CDR2 (germline): SGHRS, YFSETQ. For the CDR3, the DNA is TGCGCCAGCAGCCTGGGCTCCGGGACTAGCGGCGAAGATACGCAGTATTTT. Translated, it gives CASSLGSGTSGEDTQYF.

There are a few counts of this clonotype. The chain is built from TRBV4-1 and TRBJ2-3; 9 nucleotides line up with TRBD2. The V gene's germline CDR1 is MGHRA and CDR2 YSYEKL. J was trimmed by 3 bases and V by 0 bases; bases with no gene match: 4. The CDR3 is 16 amino acids. The CDR3 coding sequence is TGCGCCAGCAGCCAAGAATACCTAGCGGGGACAGATACGCAGTATTTT. Protein sequence: CASSQEYLAGTDTQYF.

The chain is built from TRBV9 and TRBJ2-1, with a weak D call TRBD1 (5 bases). The CDR3 has 15 amino acids. Germline V gene data show CDR1 as SGDLS and CDR2 as YYNGEE. V was pared by 1 base and J by 4 bases, with 12 bases between. CDR3 region: CASSVQGVGYNEQFF. DNA for the CDR3: TGTGCCAGCAGCGTACAAGGGGTAGGGTACAATGAGCAGTTCTTC.

The chain joins TRBV7-2 to TRBJ2-3; the D gene could be TRBD1 or TRBD2 (5 bases each). The ends were cut back, 5 bases at V and 9 bases at J, with 21 bases in the middle. The CDR3 runs 15 residues. The germline gives CDR1 SGHTA, CDR2 FQGNSA. The CDR3 DNA follows: TGTGCCAGCAGCCGACCGGGACCCACCACCTCGACGCAGTATTTT. It encodes CASSRPGPTTSTQYF. Based on the CDR3 plus reference TRBV7-2 and TRBJ2-3, the full variable domain is GAGVSQSPSNKVTEKGKDVELRCDPISGHTALYWYRQSLGQGLEFLIYFQGNSAPDKSGLPSDRFSAERTGGSVSTLTIQRTQQEDSAVYLCASSRPGPTTSTQYFGPGTRLTVL.